A selection of T cell receptor beta chains follows, all from one sample in a study of T cell responses to AZD1222 COVID-19 vaccine. Assay used: immunoSEQ multiplex PCR; TCRdb lists only in-frame clones, some missing. The table includes approximately 50,000 clones, 65% to 90% detected once. Sequences were derived from peripheral blood, sampled 28 days after the second AZD1222 dose. These TCRs come from an adult who received the AZD1222 COVID-19 vaccine. CDR3s include the opening cysteine and the closing phenylalanine or tryptophan. A D gene is named only where the DNA matches it firmly. Rows give clone size only sometimes, using once, few, many, or a class for an expanded clone.

J	V	size	length	D	CDR3	DNA
TRBJ2-2	TRBV5-1	.	15	TRBD2	CASNLLAGLSGELFF	TGCGCCAGCAACCTACTAGCGGGACTGTCCGGGGAGCTGTTTTTT
TRBJ2-1	TRBV15	.	13	.	CATSRDVSNEQFF	TGTGCCACCAGCAGAGATGTCAGCAATGAGCAGTTCTTC
TRBJ1-5	TRBV6-5	.	15	TRBD1	CASSSTGDWWQPQHF	TGTGCCAGCAGTTCGACAGGGGATTGGTGGCAGCCCCAGCATTTT
TRBJ2-7	TRBV4-1	.	14	.	CASSQGGRGYEQYF	TGCGCCAGCAGCCAAGGGGGCAGGGGCTACGAGCAGTACTTC
TRBJ1-2	TRBV30	few	11	.	CAWSVLDGYTF	TGTGCCTGGAGTGTACTTGATGGCTACACCTTC
TRBJ2-7	TRBV19	.	13	.	CASSIRQTYEQYF	TGTGCCAGTAGTATCCGTCAGACCTACGAGCAGTACTTC
TRBJ2-7	TRBV2	.	12	TRBD1	CASSLGQGRQYF	TGTGCCAGCAGTCTGGGACAGGGAAGGCAGTACTTC
TRBJ2-7	TRBV5-6	.	15	TRBD1	CASSLFLTGRYEQYF	TGTGCCAGCAGCTTGTTCCTGACAGGGAGATACGAGCAGTACTTC
TRBJ2-7	TRBV2	once	12	.	CASTSSVYEQYF	TGTGCCAGCACGTCTAGCGTCTACGAGCAGTACTTC
TRBJ2-2	TRBV21-1	.	15	.	CASSKTTGATGELFF	TGTGCCAGCAGCAAAACGACAGGGGCAACCGGGGAGCTGTTTTTT
TRBJ2-1	TRBV5-8	.	16	.	CASSPSGVGIYNEQFF	TGTGCCAGCAGCCCGTCGGGAGTCGGTATCTACAATGAGCAGTTCTTC
TRBJ2-7	TRBV5-1	.	15	TRBD2	CASSLGGLPAYEQYF	TGCGCCAGCAGCTTGGGGGGACTACCCGCCTACGAGCAGTACTTC
TRBJ1-2	TRBV19	.	14	.	CASSMAEGDYGYTF	TGTGCCAGTAGTATGGCCGAGGGGGACTATGGCTACACCTTC
TRBJ2-7	TRBV5-6	.	16	TRBD1	CASSLPGQDPTYEQYF	TGTGCCAGCAGCTTGCCCGGACAGGACCCTACCTACGAGCAGTACTTC
TRBJ1-2	TRBV29-1	few	11	.	CSAGDKWGYTF	TGCAGCGCTGGGGACAAGTGGGGCTACACCTTC
TRBJ2-4	TRBV29-1	.	13	.	CSVGGLAKNIQYF	TGCAGCGTTGGAGGGCTAGCCAAAAACATTCAGTACTTC
TRBJ2-1	TRBV9	.	14	TRBD2	CASSDGTSGGQQFF	TGTGCCAGCAGCGATGGGACTAGCGGGGGGCAGCAGTTCTTC
TRBJ2-7	TRBV11-3	.	16	TRBD2	CASSLQGTRAGYEQYF	TGTGCCAGCAGCCTCCAAGGGACTAGGGCTGGCTACGAGCAGTACTTC
TRBJ1-5	TRBV28	.	13	.	CASIIGANQPQHF	TGTGCCAGCATAATCGGCGCCAATCAGCCCCAGCATTTT
TRBJ2-1	TRBV29-1	.	14	.	CSVFGQGRHNEQFF	TGCAGCGTTTTCGGTCAGGGGAGACACAATGAGCAGTTCTTC
TRBJ2-7	TRBV5-1	.	14	.	CASSLGGGIYEQYF	TGCGCCAGCAGCTTGGGAGGAGGGATCTACGAGCAGTACTTC